This TCR beta chain appears in the sequencing data of a study of CD8 T cell repertoires and HIV-1 epitope variants. About the research overall: Controls were a CMV, EBV and flu pool, Ebola AY9, and no peptide.

The CDR3 is 9 amino acids. Sequenced by immunoSEQ multiplex PCR; TCRdb stores in-frame clones only, minus some. The sample holds 6,500 to 9,000 clones, about 70% seen once. Concerning this clone itself: Its target is not known.

The specimen was cultured CD8+ T cells derived from PBMCs. This TCR was recovered from a male donor with HIV. This chain connects TRBV12-2 to TRBJ1-1. TRBV12-2 is tagged as a pseudogene. CDR3 sequence: CASSARAFF. CDR3 DNA: TGTGCAAGTTCGGCGCGGGCTTTCTTT.